This record looks at one TCR beta chain sequence and its context. Per the original data handling: From reference gene primer amplification, estimates of nucleated cell counts were derived. The table came from immunoSEQ multiplex PCR; TCRdb's copy has only in-frame clones and leaves some out. For V, J and clone size, that table is used; D and trimming come from the DNA. The profile shows some 150,000 clones, approximately 87% of them singletons. This sample is part of a study of blood T cell repertoires in COVID-19. Across the study: T cells, B-cell-depleted T cells, or PBMCs provided the cDNA or gDNA that served as material.

The CDR3 runs to 16 residues. CDR1 LNHDA and CDR2 SQIVND come from the germline V gene (reference sequence). Trimming removed 3 bases from V and 0 bases from J, with 14 bases in between. Sequencing used peripheral blood. The rearrangement uses TRBV19 and TRBJ1-2, with D tentatively TRBD1 (5 bases). The receptor was isolated from a woman in her forties or fifties with active or convalescent COVID-19. The CDR3 DNA is TGTGCCAGTAGTATGCGGAGGGGCTGGGCTAACTATGGCTACACCTTC. Its protein is CASSMRRGWANYGYTF. Supplemented by reference TRBV19 and TRBJ1-2, the full variable domain reads DGGITQSPKYLFRKEGQNVTLSCEQNLNHDAMYWYRQDPGQGLRLIYYSQIVNDFQKGDIAEGYSVSREKKESFPLTVTSAQKNPTAFYLCASSMRRGWANYGYTFGSGTRLTVV.